One and the same sample provided the 22 T cell receptor beta chains below, sequenced in a study of molecular identifiers for immune sequencing clone quantification. A single record per CDR3 protein comes from TCRdb applying MiXCR to the PCR reads. The data hold tens of thousands of distinct CDR3 sequences, with under 30% observed a single time. Specimen: naive CD8+ T cells from blood, with Jurkat cell RNA spiked in. This sample's subset: FACS-sorted CD8+CD4-CCR7+CD45RA+ naive T cells. These TCRs come from a human donor in good health. Some libraries in this study had Jurkat cell RNA spiked in.

About this clonotype: A much larger clone sits a single nucleotide away, making a read error possible. The chain is built from TRBV18 and TRBJ2-3; D not resolved. Trimming took 6 bases from V and 3 from J, leaving 16 bases between them. This CDR3 comprises 15 residues. Looked up from germline, CDR1 is KGHSH and CDR2 is LQKENI. The CDR3 reads CASSSGALWTDTQYF. CDR3 sequence (DNA): TGTGCCAGCTCCTCCGGAGCCCTCTGGACAGATACGCAGTATTTT.

This clonotype was detected ten times or more. V is TRBV4-3 and J is TRBJ1-6, with D perhaps TRBD1 (5 bases). Per the germline V gene, CDR1 is LGHNA and CDR2 is YSLEER. V was trimmed by 0 bases and J by 10 bases, leaving 10 bases between them. The CDR3 contains 14 residues. In nucleotides, the CDR3 is TGCGCCAGCAGCCAAGAGGAGGGGTGGTCACCCCTCCACTTT. This translates into CASSQEEGWSPLHF.

This clonotype was recorded a few times. A much larger clone lies one base from this, so it may be a read error. The rearrangement uses TRBV12-3 or TRBV12-4 and TRBJ2-5; D is possibly TRBD1 (6 bases). The CDR3 is made up of 15 amino acids. The CDR3 DNA follows: TGTACCAGCAGTTTTCTCGCGGACAGAGAAGAGACCCAGTACTTC. It specifies CTSSFLADREETQYF.

A remark on this clonotype: An end of the junction differs from the germline gene, which may be a read error. The chain is built from TRBV6-2 or TRBV6-3 and TRBJ2-6, with 7 bases identical to TRBD1. Looked up from germline, CDR1 is MNHEY and CDR2 is SVGEGT. The CDR3 runs 18 residues. The CDR3 DNA is TGTGCCAGCAGAAAGTTTGCCGGGACAGAGTCTGGGGCCAACGTCCAGACTTTC. It is translated as CASRKFAGTESGANVQTF.

This clonotype was observed a few times. In DNA form, the CDR3 reads TGTGCCAGCAGTTTATGGGGGGGGGGAGATACGCAGTATTTT. Encoded protein: CASSLWGGGDTQYF. This rearrangement joins TRBV27 to TRBJ2-3, with TRBD2 identical over 7 bases. The CDR3 length is 14 residues. Trimming took 1 base from V and 5 from J; bases not matched to a gene: 3. Germline V CDR1 and CDR2: MNHEY, SMNVEV (reference sequence).

This clonotype was seen repeatedly, ten times or more. The chain couples TRBV3-1 to TRBJ2-4, with D unresolved. Per the germline V gene, CDR1 is LGHDT and CDR2 is YNNKEL (reference sequence). V lost 1 base and J lost 0, with 7 bases in between. The CDR3 totals 15 residues. The DNA for the CDR3 is TGTGCCAGCAGCCAAGGCGGCAGAGCCAAAAACATTCAGTACTTC. It translates to CASSQGGRAKNIQYF.

This clonotype was observed a handful of times. One end of the junction fails to match germline, which may point to a read error. The CDR3 here is CASSQDWGTGNYIEQFF. The CDR3 region has the DNA TGTGCCAGCAGCCAAGATTGGGGGACAGGGAACTACATTGAGCAGTTCTTC. The V call is TRBV14, the J call TRBJ2-1; 9 bases align to TRBD1. The CDR3 has 17 amino acids. Germline lookup yields CDR1 SGHDN and CDR2 FVKESK.

As regards this clonotype: This could be a read error, since a much larger clone is one nucleotide away. The final CDR3 position lacks the conserved phenylalanine or tryptophan, pointing to a likely read error. The chain recombines TRBV28 with TRBJ2-2, with unresolved D. The germline gives CDR1 MDHEN, CDR2 SYDVKM. Trimming left V 10 bases short and J 1 base short, with 13 bases between. CDR3 size: 14 residues. In DNA, the CDR3 is TGTGCCACTTACAAGCTCGAGAACACCGGGGAGCTGTTTTAT. Translation: CATYKLENTGELFY.

In this sample, this clonotype turned up a few times. This chain uses TRBV2 with TRBJ2-5, with D hard to call. Trimming removed 7 bases from V and 2 bases from J, with 11 bases in between. The CDR3 runs 13 residues. Germline values: CDR1 SNHLY, CDR2 FYNNEI. The CDR3 sequence: CASIDGSQETQYF. The CDR3 bases are TGTGCCAGCATCGACGGGTCGCAAGAGACCCAGTACTTC.

This clonotype was observed many times. V usage is TRBV5-1 and J usage is TRBJ2-1; TRBD2 is a possible D gene (6 bases). Germline CDR1 and CDR2: SGHRS and YFSETQ. The CDR3 totals 17 residues. V shed 3 bases and J shed 6 bases, with 22 bases lying between them. The CDR3 spells CASSSRGAGTSPNEQFF. CDR3 sequence (DNA): TGCGCCAGCAGCTCCCGGGGAGCGGGCACCTCACCCAATGAGCAGTTCTTC.

Comment on this clonotype: This may be a read error, as it is one base from a much larger clone. J is TRBJ1-2 and V is TRBV5-1; D gene unclear. This CDR3 spans 15 amino acids. Germline-derived CDR1 and CDR2 are SGHRS and YFSETQ. Trimming removed 3 bases at V and 7 bases at J, with 19 bases between. In nucleotides, the CDR3 is TGCGCCAGCAGCTCAGATCCGAGAGCCCCGCTTGGCTACACCTTC. It specifies CASSSDPRAPLGYTF.

The chain employs TRBV4-3 and TRBJ2-1; a weak D match, TRBD2 (7 bases). The ends were cut back, 0 bases at V and 8 bases at J, with 17 bases in the middle. CDR1 is LGHNA and CDR2 is YSLEER in the germline V gene. This CDR3 comprises 16 residues. Here the CDR3 reads CASSQDTRGLRDEQFF. The CDR3 DNA is TGCGCCAGCAGCCAAGATACGCGGGGGCTGCGCGATGAGCAGTTCTTC.

Notes on this clonotype: Just one base apart from a much larger clone, this may be a read error. The CDR3 loop reads CASGYTGGREPQHF. CDR3 nucleotide sequence: TGTGCCAGCGGCTACACAGGGGGAAGGGAGCCCCAGCATTTT. The chain carries TRBV6-2 or TRBV6-3 and TRBJ1-5; 8 bases line up with TRBD1. Trimming cost V 8 bases and J 8 bases; bases outside gene matches: 11. The CDR3 is 14 amino acids. Per the germline V gene, CDR1 is MNHEY and CDR2 is SVGEGT.

In regard to this clonotype: A much larger clone differs by one base, so this may be a read error. The genes are TRBV6-2 or TRBV6-3 and TRBJ2-7; possibly TRBD2 for D (5 bases). V was pared by 5 bases and J by 3 bases, with 8 bases between. Germline V gene lookup returns CDR1 MNHEY and CDR2 SVGEGT. The CDR3 spans 12 residues. The CDR3 is CASSQEDYEQYF. The CDR3 DNA sequence: TGTGCCAGCAGTCAGGAGGACTACGAGCAGTACTTC.

This rearrangement joins TRBV4-3 to TRBJ1-6; D not certain. Trimming left V 4 bases short and J 7 bases short, with 11 bases between. This CDR3 spans 14 amino acids. CDR1 is LGHNA and CDR2 is YSLEER in the germline V gene. The DNA of the CDR3 is TGCGCCAGCAGCCCACGGGAGTTAAATTCACCCCTCCACTTT. It translates to CASSPRELNSPLHF.

This clonotype was recorded at least ten times. This chain links TRBV6-2 or TRBV6-3 with TRBJ2-7; TRBD2 aligns across 12 bases. This CDR3 is 13 amino acids long. The germline CDR1 and CDR2 sequences are MNHEY and SVGEGT. Trimming took 10 bases from V and 5 from J; bases not matched to a gene: 6. CDR3 nucleotides: TGTGCCACAAGACTAGCGGGAGATGACGAGCAGTACTTC. Translating it yields CATRLAGDDEQYF.

As to this clonotype: A much larger clone sits a single nucleotide away, making a read error possible. The chain links TRBV28 to TRBJ2-7; D is unclear. Germline CDR1 MDHEN, CDR2 SYDVKM. The CDR3 consists of 13 residues. The CDR3 DNA sequence: TGTGCCAGCGGTTTTACTCAGCTTGGCGAGCAGTACTTC. It yields the protein CASGFTQLGEQYF.

This clonotype has a count of ten or more. The gene calls are TRBV7-9 and TRBJ1-4; no clear D. The CDR3 runs to 14 residues. Germline values: CDR1 SEHNR, CDR2 FQNEAQ (reference sequence). V lost 3 bases and J 8 bases, leaving 13 bases between the germline ends. This chain's CDR3 is CASSFLVEDEKLFF. The DNA of the CDR3 is TGTGCCAGCAGCTTTCTGGTAGAGGACGAAAAACTGTTTTTT.

About this clonotype itself: Compared with germline, one end of the junction differs, possibly owing to a read error. The chain recombines TRBV28 with TRBJ1-1; no clear D. The germline gives CDR1 MDHEN, CDR2 SYDVKM. This CDR3 region has 12 residues. The CDR3 DNA sequence: TGTGCCAGCAGCCGCCAGTTGGGTGAAGCTCTCTTT. Its protein product is CASSRQLGEALF.

This clonotype was detected ten times or more. The V gene is TRBV7-2, the J gene TRBJ2-1; D remains unclear. The CDR3 runs to 15 residues. Looked up from germline, CDR1 is SGHTA and CDR2 is FQGNSA. With 1 base removed from V and 8 bases from J, the gap between germline ends came to 15 bases. The CDR3 region is CASSLEVYQRDEQFF. The CDR3 region has the DNA TGTGCCAGCAGCTTAGAAGTCTACCAGCGAGATGAGCAGTTCTTC. The entire variable domain, with the rest obtained from reference TRBV7-2 and TRBJ2-1, is as follows: GAGVSQSPSNKVTEKGKDVELRCDPISGHTALYWYRQSLGQGLEFLIYFQGNSAPDKSGLPSDRFSAERTGGSVSTLTIQRTQQEDSAVYLCASSLEVYQRDEQFFGPGTRLTVL.

This clonotype has only one observation. Just one base apart from a much larger clone, this may be a read error. The CDR3 DNA follows: TGTGCCAACAGCTTACTCGGAGAGACCCAGTACTTC. Translation: CANSLLGETQYF. The V gene is TRBV7-6, the J gene TRBJ2-5, with D uncertain. Germline V gene sequence: CDR1 SGHVS, CDR2 FNYEAQ. The CDR3 loop spans 12 amino acids. The entire variable domain, with the rest obtained from reference TRBV7-6 and TRBJ2-5, is as follows: GAGVSQSPRYKVTKRGQDVALRCDPISGHVSLYWYRQALGQGPEFLTYFNYEAQQDKSGLPNDRFSAERPEGSISTLTIQRTEQRDSAMYRCANSLLGETQYFGPGTRLLVL.

This rearrangement joins TRBV6-6 to TRBJ2-1; the D is unclear. The CDR3 is made up of 13 amino acids. Germline V gene data show CDR1 as MNHNY and CDR2 as SVGAGI (reference sequence). Trimming left V 2 bases short and J 8 bases short, with 10 bases between. Here the CDR3 DNA reads TGTGCCAGCAGTTACGAAGAGACGGATGAGCAGTTCTTC. This gives the protein CASSYEETDEQFF.